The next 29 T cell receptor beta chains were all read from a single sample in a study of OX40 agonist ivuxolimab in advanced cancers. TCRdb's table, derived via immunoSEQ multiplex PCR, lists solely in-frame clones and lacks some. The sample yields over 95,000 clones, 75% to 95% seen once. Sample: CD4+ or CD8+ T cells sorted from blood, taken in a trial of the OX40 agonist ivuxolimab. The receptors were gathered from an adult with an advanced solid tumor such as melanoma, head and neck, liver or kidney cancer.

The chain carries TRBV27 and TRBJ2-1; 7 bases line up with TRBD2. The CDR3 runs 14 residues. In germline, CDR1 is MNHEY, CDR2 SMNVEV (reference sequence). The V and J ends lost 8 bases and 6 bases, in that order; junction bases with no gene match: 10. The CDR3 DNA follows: TGTGCCAGCCCCTTTTCCGCGGGAGTCAATGAGCAGTTCTTC. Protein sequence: CASPFSAGVNEQFF.

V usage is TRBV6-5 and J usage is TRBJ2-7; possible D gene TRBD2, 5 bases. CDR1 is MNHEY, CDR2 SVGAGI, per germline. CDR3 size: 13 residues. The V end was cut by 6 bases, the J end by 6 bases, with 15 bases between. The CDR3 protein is CASRRARLSEQYF. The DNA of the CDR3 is TGTGCCAGCAGGAGGGCTAGGTTGAGCGAGCAGTACTTC.

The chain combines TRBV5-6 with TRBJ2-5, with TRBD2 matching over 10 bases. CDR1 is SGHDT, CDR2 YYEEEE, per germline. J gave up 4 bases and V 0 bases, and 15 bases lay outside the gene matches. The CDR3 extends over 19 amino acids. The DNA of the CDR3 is TGTGCCAGCAGCTTGGCCCCTAGCGGGAGTGGCACCCGTGGAGAGACCCAGTACTTC. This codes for CASSLAPSGSGTRGETQYF. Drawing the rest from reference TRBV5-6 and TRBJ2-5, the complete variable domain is DAGVTQSPTHLIKTRGQQVTLRCSPKSGHDTVSWYQQALGQGPQFIFQYYEEEERQRGNFPDRFSGHQFPNYSSELNVNALLLGDSALYLCASSLAPSGSGTRGETQYFGPGTRLLVL.

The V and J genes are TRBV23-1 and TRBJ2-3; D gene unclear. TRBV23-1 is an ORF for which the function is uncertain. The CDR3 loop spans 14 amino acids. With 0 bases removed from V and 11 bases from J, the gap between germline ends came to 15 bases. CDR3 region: CASSQSLPGCEQYF. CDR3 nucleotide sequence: TGCGCCAGCAGTCAATCACTGCCCGGGTGTGAGCAGTATTTT.

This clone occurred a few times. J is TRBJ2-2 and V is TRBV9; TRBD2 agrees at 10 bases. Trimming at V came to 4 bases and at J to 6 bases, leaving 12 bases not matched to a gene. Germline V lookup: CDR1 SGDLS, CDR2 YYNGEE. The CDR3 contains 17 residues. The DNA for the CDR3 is TGTGCCAGCAGCCCCCGTTCTCTAGCGGGAGTTGCCGGGGAGCTGTTTTTT. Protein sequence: CASSPRSLAGVAGELFF.

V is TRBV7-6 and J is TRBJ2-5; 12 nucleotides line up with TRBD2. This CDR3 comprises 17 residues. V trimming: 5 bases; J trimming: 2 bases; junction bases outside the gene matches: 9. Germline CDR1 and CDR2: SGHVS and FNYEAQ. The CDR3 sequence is CASSPRTSGETQETQYF. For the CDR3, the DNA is TGTGCCAGCAGCCCCCGGACTAGCGGGGAAACACAAGAGACCCAGTACTTC.

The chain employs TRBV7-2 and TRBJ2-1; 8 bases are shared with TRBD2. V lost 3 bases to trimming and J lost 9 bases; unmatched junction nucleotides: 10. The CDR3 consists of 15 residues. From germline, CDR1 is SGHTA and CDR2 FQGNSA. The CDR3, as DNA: TGTGCCAGCAGCTTCTTAGGACTAGCATCGGGTGAGCAGTTCTTC. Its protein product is CASSFLGLASGEQFF.

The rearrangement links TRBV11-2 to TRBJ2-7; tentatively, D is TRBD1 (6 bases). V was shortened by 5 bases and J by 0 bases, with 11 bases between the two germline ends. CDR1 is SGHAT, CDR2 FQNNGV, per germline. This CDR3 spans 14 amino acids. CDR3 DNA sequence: TGTGCCAGCAGCACACGGACAGTCTCCTACGAGCAGTACTTC. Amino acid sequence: CASSTRTVSYEQYF.

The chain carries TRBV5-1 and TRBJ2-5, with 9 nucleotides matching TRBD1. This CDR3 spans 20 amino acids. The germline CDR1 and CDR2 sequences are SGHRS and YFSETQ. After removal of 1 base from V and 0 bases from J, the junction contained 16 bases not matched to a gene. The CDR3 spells CASSLLQTGGWTEYQETQYF. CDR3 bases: TGCGCCAGCAGCTTGTTGCAGACAGGGGGTTGGACCGAGTACCAAGAGACCCAGTACTTC.

For the CDR3, the DNA is TGTGCCAGCCACAAGACAGGGAACTACCTTTACGAGCAGTACTTC. Translation gives CASHKTGNYLYEQYF. This chain uses TRBV21-1 with TRBJ2-7; the D call of TRBD1 is as the table states it, not checked on the DNA. TRBV21-1 is marked as a pseudogene. This CDR3 spans 15 amino acids.

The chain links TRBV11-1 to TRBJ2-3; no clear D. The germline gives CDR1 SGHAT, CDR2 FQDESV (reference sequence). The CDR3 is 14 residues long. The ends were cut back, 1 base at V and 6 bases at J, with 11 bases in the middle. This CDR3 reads CASSLGSSSDTQYF. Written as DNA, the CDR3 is TGTGCCAGCAGCTTAGGGTCCTCCTCGGATACGCAGTATTTT.

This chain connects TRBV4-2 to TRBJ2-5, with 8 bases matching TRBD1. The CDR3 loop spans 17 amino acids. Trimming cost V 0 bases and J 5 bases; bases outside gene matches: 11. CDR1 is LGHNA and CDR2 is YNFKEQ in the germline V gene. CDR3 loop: CASSQDAFRGLMETQYF. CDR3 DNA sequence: TGTGCCAGCAGCCAAGATGCGTTCAGGGGGCTAATGGAGACCCAGTACTTC.

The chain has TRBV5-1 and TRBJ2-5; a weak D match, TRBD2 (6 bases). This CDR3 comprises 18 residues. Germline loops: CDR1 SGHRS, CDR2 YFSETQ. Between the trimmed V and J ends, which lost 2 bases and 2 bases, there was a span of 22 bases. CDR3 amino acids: CASSFGGGVGGPQETQYF. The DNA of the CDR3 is TGCGCCAGCAGCTTTGGGGGAGGAGTGGGAGGCCCACAAGAGACCCAGTACTTC.

The CDR3 region has the DNA TGTGCCAGCAGCCCCTCCCGGCAGCCCCAAGAGACCCAGTACTTC. Protein sequence: CASSPSRQPQETQYF. The V gene is TRBV6-5, the J gene TRBJ2-5; D is uncertain. CDR1 is MNHEY and CDR2 is SVGAGI in the germline V gene. Trimming pared 6 bases from V and 1 base from J, leaving 15 bases between. The length of the CDR3 is 15 residues.

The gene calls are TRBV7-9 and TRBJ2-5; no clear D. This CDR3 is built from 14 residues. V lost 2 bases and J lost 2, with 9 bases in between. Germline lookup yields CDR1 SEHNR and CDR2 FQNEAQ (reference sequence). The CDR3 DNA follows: TGTGCCAGCAGCTTATACGGCAGACAAGAGACCCAGTACTTC. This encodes CASSLYGRQETQYF.

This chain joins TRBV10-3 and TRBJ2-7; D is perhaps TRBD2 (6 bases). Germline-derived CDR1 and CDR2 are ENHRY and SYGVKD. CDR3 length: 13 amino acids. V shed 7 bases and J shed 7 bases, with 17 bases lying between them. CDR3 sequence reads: CAIKRGGDGEQYF. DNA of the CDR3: TGTGCCATCAAAAGAGGAGGGGATGGGGAGCAGTACTTC.

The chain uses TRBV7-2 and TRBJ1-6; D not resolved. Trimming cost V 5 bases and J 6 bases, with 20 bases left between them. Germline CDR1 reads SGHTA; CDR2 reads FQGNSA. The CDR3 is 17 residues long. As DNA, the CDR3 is TGTGCCAGCAGCCCCGGTGGGAAGGGTCTTGGTAATTCACCCCTCCACTTT. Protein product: CASSPGGKGLGNSPLHF.

The CDR3 region is CASSEQVFSGNTIYF. As DNA, the CDR3 is TGTGCCAGCAGTGAACAGGTCTTCTCTGGAAACACCATATATTTT. The chain joins TRBV6-1 to TRBJ1-3; the D is unclear. Trimming took off 2 bases at V and 0 bases at J, with 8 bases between the two ends. Germline values: CDR1 MNHNS, CDR2 SASEGT. The CDR3 has 15 residues.

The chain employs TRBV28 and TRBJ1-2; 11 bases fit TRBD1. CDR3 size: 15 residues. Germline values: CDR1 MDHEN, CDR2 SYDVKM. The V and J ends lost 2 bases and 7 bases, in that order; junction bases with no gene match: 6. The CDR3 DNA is TGTGCCAGCAGTTTAGGGTTGGACAGGGGGCTTGGCTACACCTTC. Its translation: CASSLGLDRGLGYTF.

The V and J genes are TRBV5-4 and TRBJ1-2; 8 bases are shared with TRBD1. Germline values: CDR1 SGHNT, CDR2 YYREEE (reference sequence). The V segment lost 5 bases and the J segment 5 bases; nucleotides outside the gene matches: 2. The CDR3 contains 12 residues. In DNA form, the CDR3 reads TGTGCCAGCAGGGGGACAGGTTATGGCTACACCTTC. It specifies CASRGTGYGYTF.

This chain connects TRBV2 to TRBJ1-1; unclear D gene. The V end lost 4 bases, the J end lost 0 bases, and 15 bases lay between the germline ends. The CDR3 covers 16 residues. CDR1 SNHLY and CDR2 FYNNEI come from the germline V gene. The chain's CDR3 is CASSVGRTLLNTEAFF. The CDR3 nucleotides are TGTGCCAGCAGTGTCGGACGAACGTTGTTGAACACTGAAGCTTTCTTT.

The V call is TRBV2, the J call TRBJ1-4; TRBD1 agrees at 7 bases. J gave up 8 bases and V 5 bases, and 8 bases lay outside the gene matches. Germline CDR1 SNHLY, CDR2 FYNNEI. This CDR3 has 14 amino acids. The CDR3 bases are TGTGCCAGCAGTTACCGGGACAGTCGCGAAAAACTGTTTTTT. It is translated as CASSYRDSREKLFF.

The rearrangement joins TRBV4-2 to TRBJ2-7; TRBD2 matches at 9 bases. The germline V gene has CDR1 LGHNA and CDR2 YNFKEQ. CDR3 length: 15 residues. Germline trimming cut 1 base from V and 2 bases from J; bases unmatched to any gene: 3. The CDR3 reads CASSQAASGTYEQYF. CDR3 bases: TGTGCCAGCAGCCAAGCGGCTAGCGGGACCTACGAGCAGTACTTC.

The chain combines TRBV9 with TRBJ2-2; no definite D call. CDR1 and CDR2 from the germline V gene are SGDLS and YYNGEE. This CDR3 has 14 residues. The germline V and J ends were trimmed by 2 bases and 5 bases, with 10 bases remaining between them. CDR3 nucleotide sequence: TGTGCCAGCAGCGTCGCTGCTAGTACCGGGGAGCTGTTTTTT. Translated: CASSVAASTGELFF.

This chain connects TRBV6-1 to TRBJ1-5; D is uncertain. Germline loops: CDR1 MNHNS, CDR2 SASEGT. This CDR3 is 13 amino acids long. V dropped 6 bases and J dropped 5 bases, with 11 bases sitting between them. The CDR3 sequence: CASRDVYDQPQHF. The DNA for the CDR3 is TGTGCCAGCAGAGACGTTTACGATCAGCCCCAGCATTTT.

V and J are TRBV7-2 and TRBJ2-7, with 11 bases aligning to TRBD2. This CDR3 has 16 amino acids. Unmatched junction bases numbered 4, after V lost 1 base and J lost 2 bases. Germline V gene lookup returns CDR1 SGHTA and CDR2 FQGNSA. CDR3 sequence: CASSLGVAGGPYEQYF. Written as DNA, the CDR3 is TGTGCCAGCAGCTTAGGAGTAGCGGGAGGGCCCTACGAGCAGTACTTC.

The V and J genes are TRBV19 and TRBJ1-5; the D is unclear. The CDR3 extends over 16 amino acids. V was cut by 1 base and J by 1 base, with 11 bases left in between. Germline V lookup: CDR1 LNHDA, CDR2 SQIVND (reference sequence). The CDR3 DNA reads TGTGCCAGTAGTATAGGAGCGGGGAGGAGCAATCAGCCCCAGCATTTT. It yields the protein CASSIGAGRSNQPQHF.

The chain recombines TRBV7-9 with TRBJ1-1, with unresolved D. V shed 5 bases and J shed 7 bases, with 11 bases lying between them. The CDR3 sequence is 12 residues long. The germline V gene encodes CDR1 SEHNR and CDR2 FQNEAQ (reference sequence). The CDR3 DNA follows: TGTGCCAGCAGCCTGGACCGGAATGAAGCTTTCTTT. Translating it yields CASSLDRNEAFF.

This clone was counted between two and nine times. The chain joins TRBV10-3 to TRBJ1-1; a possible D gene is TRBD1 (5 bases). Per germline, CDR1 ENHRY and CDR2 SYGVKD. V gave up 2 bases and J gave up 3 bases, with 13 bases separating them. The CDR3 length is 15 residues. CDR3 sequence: CAISERWGLDTEAFF. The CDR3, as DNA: TGTGCCATCAGTGAGAGGTGGGGGTTGGACACTGAAGCTTTCTTT.